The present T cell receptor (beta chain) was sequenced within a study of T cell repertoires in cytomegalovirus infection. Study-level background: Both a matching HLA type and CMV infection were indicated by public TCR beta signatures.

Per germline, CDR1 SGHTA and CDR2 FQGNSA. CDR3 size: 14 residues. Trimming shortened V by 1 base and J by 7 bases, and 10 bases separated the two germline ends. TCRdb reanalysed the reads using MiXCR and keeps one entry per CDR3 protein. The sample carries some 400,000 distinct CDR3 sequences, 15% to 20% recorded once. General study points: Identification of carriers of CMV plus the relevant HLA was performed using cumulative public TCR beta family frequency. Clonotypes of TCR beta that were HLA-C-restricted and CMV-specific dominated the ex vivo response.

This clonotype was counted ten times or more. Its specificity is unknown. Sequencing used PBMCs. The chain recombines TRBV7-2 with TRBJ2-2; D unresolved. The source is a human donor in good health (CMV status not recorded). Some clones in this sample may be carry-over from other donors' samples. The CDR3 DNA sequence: TGTGCCAGCAGCTTAGTAGGCTGGGGCGGGGAGCTGTTTTTT. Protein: CASSLVGWGGELFF. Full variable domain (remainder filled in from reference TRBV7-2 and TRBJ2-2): GAGVSQSPSNKVTEKGKDVELRCDPISGHTALYWYRQSLGQGLEFLIYFQGNSAPDKSGLPSDRFSAERTGGSVSTLTIQRTQQEDSAVYLCASSLVGWGGELFFGEGSRLTVL.